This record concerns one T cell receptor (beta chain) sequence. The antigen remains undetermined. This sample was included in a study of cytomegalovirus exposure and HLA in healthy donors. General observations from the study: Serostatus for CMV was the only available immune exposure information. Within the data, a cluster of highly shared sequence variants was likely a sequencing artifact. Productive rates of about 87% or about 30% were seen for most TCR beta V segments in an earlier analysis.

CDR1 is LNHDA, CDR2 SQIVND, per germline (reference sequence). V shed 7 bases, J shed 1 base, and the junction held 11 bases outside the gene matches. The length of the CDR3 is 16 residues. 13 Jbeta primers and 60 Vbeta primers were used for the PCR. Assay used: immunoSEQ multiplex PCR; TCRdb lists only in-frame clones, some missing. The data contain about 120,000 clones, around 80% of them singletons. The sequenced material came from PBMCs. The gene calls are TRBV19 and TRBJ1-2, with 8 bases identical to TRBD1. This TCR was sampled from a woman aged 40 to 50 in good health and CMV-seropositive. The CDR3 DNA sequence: TGTGCCAGTAATTCGTTTGGGGACAGGATTAACTATGGCTACACCTTC. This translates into CASNSFGDRINYGYTF. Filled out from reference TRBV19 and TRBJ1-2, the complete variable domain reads DGGITQSPKYLFRKEGQNVTLSCEQNLNHDAMYWYRQDPGQGLRLIYYSQIVNDFQKGDIAEGYSVSREKKESFPLTVTSAQKNPTAFYLCASNSFGDRINYGYTFGSGTRLTVV.